Included here is one T cell receptor beta chain sequence, with context. The CDR3 runs to 15 residues. V lost 5 bases and J lost 7; bases outside the gene matches: 5. Germline V gene lookup returns CDR1 MNHEY and CDR2 SMNVEV (reference sequence). The sample belongs to a study of blood T cell repertoires in COVID-19. Overall study: Samples of COVID-19 (acute and convalescent) were obtained from the United States, Italy and Spain. Sample material is recorded as cDNA or gDNA derived from T cells, B-cell-depleted T cells, or PBMCs.

Study processing details: Reference gene primers were amplified, and this amplification served to estimate nucleated cell counts. Libraries were prepared by immunoSEQ multiplex PCR; TCRdb keeps only in-frame clonotypes and omits some of them. V, J and clone size reflect that table, while D and trimming were determined from the DNA. Of 150,000 to 200,000 clones in the sample, roughly 86% were seen once. The source of this sequence is a woman aged 60 to 75 who had recovered from COVID-19. This chain joins TRBV27 and TRBJ2-1; 13 bases agree with TRBD2. Sequencing was done on a sample of peripheral blood. The CDR3 coding sequence is TGTGCCAGCAGTGTACTAGCGGGGGGGCCTAATGAGCAGTTCTTC. Protein: CASSVLAGGPNEQFF.